Described below is a single T cell receptor beta chain sequence and its context. What it binds is not known. TCR sequencing covered three patients who responded to pembrolizumab. The data stem from a study of PD-1 blockade in mismatch repair-deficient tumors. Study background: Enrolled about 2013-2016, patients had progressing, pretreated mismatch repair-deficient cancers of approximately 13 types. Overall study findings and caveats: Tumor-resident clones, often undetectable pretreatment in blood, expanded then contracted after pembrolizumab.

The germline CDR1 and CDR2 sequences are MNHEY and SMNVEV (reference sequence). This CDR3 region has 14 residues. The V and J ends lost 6 bases and 2 bases, in that order; junction bases with no gene match: 6. Libraries were prepared by immunoSEQ multiplex PCR; TCRdb keeps only in-frame clonotypes and omits some of them. The data hold 35,000 to 40,000 clones, with roughly three quarters observed a single time. The sequencing used peripheral blood, collected 4 weeks after starting pembrolizumab. The V call is TRBV27, the J call TRBJ1-2; 7 bases align to TRBD1. This clonotype was obtained from an adult with mismatch repair-deficient cancer. The CDR3 coding sequence is TGTGCCAGCAGGGAGTTACAGGGGAACTATGGCTACACCTTC. It is translated as CASRELQGNYGYTF.